This T cell receptor (beta chain) was retrieved from a study of T cell responses to AZD1222 COVID-19 vaccine. This clone was observed a single time. Some clones are missing from TCRdb's copy, which holds only in-frame ones; the method was immunoSEQ multiplex PCR. The data show around 130,000 clones, about 94% seen once. This clonotype was sampled from an adult in good health. The source material was peripheral blood, sampled on day 0 of AZD1222 vaccination.

The CDR3 DNA sequence: TGTGCCAGCAGTTTGCAGGGAAGGACACCCCTCCACTTT. Translation gives CASSLQGRTPLHF. The chain recombines TRBV28 with TRBJ1-6, with a tentative D call TRBD1 (5 bases). CDR1 is MDHEN and CDR2 is SYDVKM in the germline V gene. CDR3 length equals 13 residues. V lost 3 bases, J lost 11 bases, and 11 bases lay in between. Full variable domain (missing parts from reference TRBV28 and TRBJ1-6): DVKVTQSSRYLVKRTGEKVFLECVQDMDHENMFWYRQDPGLGLRLIYFSYDVKMKEKGDIPEGYSVSREKKERFSLILESASTNQTSMYLCASSLQGRTPLHFGNGTRLTVT.